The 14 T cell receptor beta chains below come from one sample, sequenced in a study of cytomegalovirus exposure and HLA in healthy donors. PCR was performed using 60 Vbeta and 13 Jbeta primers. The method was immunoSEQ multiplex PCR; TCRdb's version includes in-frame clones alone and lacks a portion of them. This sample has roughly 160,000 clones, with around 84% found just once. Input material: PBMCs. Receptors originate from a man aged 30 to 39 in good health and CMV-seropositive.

CDR3 region: CASSLSEYYGYTF. DNA for the CDR3: TGTGCCAGCAGTTTATCTGAGTACTATGGCTACACCTTC. This rearrangement joins TRBV27 to TRBJ1-2, with D uncertain. Deletions cut 0 bases from V and 3 bases from J, with 5 bases between. In germline, CDR1 is MNHEY, CDR2 SMNVEV (reference sequence). This CDR3 contains 13 residues.

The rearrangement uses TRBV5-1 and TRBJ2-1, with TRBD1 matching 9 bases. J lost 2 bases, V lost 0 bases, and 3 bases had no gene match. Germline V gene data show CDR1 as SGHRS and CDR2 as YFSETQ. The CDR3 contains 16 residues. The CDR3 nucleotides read TGCGCCAGCAGCTTGGAGGGGACAGGGACCTACAATGAGCAGTTCTTC. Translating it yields CASSLEGTGTYNEQFF.

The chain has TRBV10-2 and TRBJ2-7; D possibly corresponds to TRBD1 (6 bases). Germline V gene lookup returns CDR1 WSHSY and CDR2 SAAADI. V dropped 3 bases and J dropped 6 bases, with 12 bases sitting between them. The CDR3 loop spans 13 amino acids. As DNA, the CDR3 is TGCGCCAGCAGTGAAGCCAGGGGTAGCGAGCAGTACTTC. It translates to CASSEARGSEQYF.

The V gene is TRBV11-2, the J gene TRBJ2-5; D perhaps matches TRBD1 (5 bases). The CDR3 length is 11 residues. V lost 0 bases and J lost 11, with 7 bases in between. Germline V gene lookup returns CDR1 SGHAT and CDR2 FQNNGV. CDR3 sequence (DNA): TGTGCCAGCAGCTTAGATCAGGGTCAGTACTTC. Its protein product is CASSLDQGQYF.

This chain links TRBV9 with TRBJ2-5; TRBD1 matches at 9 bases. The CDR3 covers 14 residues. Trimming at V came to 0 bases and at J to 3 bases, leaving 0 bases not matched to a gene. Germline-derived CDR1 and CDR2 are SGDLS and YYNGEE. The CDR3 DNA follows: TGTGCCAGCAGCGTAGGGACAGGGGAAGAGACCCAGTACTTC. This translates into CASSVGTGEETQYF.

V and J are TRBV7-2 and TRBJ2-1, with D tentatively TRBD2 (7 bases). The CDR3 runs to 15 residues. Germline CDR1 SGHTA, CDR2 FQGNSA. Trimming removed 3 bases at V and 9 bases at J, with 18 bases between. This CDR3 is CASSLRGQRGGEQFF. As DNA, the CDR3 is TGTGCCAGCAGCTTGAGAGGGCAAAGGGGGGGTGAGCAGTTCTTC.

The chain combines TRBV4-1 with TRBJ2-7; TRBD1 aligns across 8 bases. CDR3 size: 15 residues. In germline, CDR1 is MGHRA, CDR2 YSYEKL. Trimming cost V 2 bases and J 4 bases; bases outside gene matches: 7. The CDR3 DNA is TGCGCCAGCAGCCAATATCTCGGGACAGGTTACGAGCAGTACGTC. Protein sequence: CASSQYLGTGYEQYV.

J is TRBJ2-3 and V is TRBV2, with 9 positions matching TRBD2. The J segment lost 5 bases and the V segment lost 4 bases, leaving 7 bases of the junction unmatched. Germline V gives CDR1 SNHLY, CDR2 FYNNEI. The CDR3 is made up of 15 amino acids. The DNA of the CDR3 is TGTGCCAGCAGTGGGGGCGGGAGGGCTAAAGATACGCAGTATTTT. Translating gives CASSGGGRAKDTQYF.

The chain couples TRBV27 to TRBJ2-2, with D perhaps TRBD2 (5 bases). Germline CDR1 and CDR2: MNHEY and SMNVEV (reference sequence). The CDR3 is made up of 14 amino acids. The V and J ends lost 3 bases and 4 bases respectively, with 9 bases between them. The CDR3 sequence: CASSFLAGTGELFF. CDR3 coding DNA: TGTGCCAGCAGTTTCCTAGCCGGCACCGGGGAGCTGTTTTTT.

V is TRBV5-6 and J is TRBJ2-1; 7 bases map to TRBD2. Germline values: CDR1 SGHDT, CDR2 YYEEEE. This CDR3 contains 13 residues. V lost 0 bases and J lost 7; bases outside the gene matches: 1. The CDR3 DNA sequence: TGTGCCAGCAGCTTGGCCGGGGGGAATGAGCAGTTCTTC. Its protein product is CASSLAGGNEQFF.

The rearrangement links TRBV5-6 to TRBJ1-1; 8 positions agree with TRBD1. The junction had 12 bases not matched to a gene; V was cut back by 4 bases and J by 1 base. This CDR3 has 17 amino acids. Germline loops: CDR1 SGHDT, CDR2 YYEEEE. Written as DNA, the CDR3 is TGTGCCAGCAGCCGGGGGACAGGTTCAAGACGGAACACTGAAGCTTTCTTT. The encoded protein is CASSRGTGSRRNTEAFF.

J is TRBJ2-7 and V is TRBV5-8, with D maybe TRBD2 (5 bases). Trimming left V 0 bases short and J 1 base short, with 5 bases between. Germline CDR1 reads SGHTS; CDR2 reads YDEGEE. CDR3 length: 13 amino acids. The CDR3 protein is CASSLGRSYEQYV. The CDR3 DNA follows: TGTGCCAGCAGCTTGGGGAGGTCCTACGAGCAGTACGTC.

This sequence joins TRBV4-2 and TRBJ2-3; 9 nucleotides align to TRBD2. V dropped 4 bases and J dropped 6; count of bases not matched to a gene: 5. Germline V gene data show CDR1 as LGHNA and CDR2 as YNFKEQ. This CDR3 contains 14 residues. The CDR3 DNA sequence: TGTGCCAGCAGCCCGGGACTAGCTCCCGATACGCAGTATTTT. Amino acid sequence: CASSPGLAPDTQYF.

The CDR3 protein is CASSQEELGVGRADTQYF. CDR3 coding DNA: TGCGCCAGCAGCCAAGAAGAGCTGGGAGTAGGAAGGGCAGATACGCAGTATTTT. The chain employs TRBV4-3 and TRBJ2-3, with D perhaps TRBD2 (5 bases). Trimming removed 0 bases from V and 4 bases from J, with 20 bases in between. Germline V gene sequence: CDR1 LGHNA, CDR2 YSLEER. CDR3 size: 18 residues.